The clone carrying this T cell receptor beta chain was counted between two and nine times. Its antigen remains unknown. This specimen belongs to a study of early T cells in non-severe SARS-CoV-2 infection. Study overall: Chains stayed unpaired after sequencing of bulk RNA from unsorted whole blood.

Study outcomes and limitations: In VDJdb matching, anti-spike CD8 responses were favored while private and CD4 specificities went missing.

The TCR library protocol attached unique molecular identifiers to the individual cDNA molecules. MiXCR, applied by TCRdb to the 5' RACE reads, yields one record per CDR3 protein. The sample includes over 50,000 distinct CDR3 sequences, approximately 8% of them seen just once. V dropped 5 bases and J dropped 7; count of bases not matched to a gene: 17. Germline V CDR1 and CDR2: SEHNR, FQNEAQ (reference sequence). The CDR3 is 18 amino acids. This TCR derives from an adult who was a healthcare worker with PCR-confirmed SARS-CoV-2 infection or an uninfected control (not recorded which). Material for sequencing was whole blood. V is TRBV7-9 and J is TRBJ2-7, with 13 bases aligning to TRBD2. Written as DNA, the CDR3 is TGTGCCAGCAGCATCACTAGCGGGAGGGCCTTATTACCTCGGGAGCAGTACTTC. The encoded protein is CASSITSGRALLPREQYF.